This entry is about one TCR beta chain. The CDR3 totals 15 residues. Trimming removed 4 bases from V and 0 bases from J; junction bases left unmatched: 3. CDR1 is LGHDT, CDR2 YNNKEL, per germline (reference sequence). This sample is part of a study of blood T cell repertoires in COVID-19. Libraries were prepared by immunoSEQ multiplex PCR; TCRdb keeps only in-frame clonotypes and omits some of them. The profile covers 95,000 to 150,000 clones, with around 81% appearing a single time and 10% to 15% taken by the ten largest. This rearrangement joins TRBV3-1 (or the pseudogene TRBV3-2) to TRBJ2-5, with 9 bases aligning to TRBD2. The source of this sequence is a man aged 60 to 69 with acute or convalescent COVID-19. The sequencing sample was made of peripheral blood. Here the CDR3 reads CASSPLAGYQETQYF. Written as DNA, the CDR3 is TGTGCCAGCAGCCCCCTAGCGGGGTACCAAGAGACCCAGTACTTC.